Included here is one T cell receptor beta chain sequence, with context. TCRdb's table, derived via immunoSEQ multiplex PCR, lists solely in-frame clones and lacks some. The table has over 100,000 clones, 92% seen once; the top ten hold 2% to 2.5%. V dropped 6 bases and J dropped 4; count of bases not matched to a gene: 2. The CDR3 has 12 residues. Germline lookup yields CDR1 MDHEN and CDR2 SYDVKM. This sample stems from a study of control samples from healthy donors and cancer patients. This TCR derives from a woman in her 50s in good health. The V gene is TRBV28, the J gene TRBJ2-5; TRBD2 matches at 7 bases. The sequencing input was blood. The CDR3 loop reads CASRGEGETQYF. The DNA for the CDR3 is TGTGCCAGCAGGGGGGAGGGAGAGACCCAGTACTTC.